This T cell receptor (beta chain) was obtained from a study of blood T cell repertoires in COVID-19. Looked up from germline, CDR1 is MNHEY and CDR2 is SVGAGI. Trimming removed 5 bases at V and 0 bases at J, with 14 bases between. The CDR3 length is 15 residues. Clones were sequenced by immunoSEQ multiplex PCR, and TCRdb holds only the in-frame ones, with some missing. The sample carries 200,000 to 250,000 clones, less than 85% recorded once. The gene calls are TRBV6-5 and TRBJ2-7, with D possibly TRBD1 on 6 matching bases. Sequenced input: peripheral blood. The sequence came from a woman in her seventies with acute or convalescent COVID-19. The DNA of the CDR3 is TGTGCCAGCAGTCGTAACCTCAGGGGCTCCTACGAGCAGTACGTC. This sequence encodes CASSRNLRGSYEQYV.